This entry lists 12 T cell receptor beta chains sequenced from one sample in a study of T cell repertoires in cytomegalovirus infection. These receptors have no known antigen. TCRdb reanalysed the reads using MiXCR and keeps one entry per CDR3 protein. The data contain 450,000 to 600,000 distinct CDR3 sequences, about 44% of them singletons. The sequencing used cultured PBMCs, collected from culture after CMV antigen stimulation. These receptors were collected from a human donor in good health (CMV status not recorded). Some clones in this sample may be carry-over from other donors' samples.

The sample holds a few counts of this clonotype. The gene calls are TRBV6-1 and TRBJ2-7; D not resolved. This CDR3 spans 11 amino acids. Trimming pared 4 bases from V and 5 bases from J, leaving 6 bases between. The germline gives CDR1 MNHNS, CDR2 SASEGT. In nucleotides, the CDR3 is TGTGCCAGCAGTGCTCGGAACGAGCAGTACTTC. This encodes CASSARNEQYF.

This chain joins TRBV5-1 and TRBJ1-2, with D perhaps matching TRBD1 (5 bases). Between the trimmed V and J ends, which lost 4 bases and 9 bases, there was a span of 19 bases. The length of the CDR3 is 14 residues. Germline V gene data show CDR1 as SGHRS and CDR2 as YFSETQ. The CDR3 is CASSPSGEFGSYTF. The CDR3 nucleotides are TGCGCCAGCAGCCCGTCGGGGGAGTTTGGGAGCTACACCTTC.

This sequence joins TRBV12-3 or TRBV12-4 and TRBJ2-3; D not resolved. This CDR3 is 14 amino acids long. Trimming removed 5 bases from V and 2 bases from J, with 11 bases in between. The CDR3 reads CASSPWVTTDTQYF. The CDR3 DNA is TGTGCCAGCAGTCCTTGGGTAACCACAGATACGCAGTATTTT.

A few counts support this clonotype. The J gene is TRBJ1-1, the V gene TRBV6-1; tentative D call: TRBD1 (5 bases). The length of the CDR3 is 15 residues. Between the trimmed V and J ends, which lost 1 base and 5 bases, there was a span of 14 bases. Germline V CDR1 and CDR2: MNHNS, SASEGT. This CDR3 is CASSEGGSGKTEAFF. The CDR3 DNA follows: TGTGCCAGCAGTGAAGGGGGGTCGGGAAAGACTGAAGCTTTCTTT.

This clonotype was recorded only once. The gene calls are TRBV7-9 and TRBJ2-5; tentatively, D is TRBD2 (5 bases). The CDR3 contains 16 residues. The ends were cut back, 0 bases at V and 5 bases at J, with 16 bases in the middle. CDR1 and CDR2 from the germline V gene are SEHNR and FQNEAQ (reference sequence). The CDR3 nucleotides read TGTGCCAGCAGCTTAGCCCGACTAAACCACGGGGAGACCCAGTACTTC. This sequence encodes CASSLARLNHGETQYF.

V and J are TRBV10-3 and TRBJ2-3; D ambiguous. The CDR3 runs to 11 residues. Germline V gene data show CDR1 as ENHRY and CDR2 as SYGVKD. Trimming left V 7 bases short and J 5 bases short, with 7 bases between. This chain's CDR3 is CAIMGLDTQYF. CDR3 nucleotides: TGTGCCATCATGGGGTTAGATACGCAGTATTTT.

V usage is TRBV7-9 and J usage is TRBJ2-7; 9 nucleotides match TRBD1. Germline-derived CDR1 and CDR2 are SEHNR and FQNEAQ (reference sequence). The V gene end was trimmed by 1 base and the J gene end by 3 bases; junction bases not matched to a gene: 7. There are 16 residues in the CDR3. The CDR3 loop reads CASSLVGQGYIYEQYF. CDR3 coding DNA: TGTGCCAGCAGCTTAGTGGGACAGGGCTACATCTACGAGCAGTACTTC. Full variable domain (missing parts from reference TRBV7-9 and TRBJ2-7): DTGVSQNPRHKITKRGQNVTFRCDPISEHNRLYWYRQTLGQGPEFLTYFQNEAQLEKSRLLSDRFSAERPKGSFSTLEIQRTEQGDSAMYLCASSLVGQGYIYEQYFGPGTRLTVT.

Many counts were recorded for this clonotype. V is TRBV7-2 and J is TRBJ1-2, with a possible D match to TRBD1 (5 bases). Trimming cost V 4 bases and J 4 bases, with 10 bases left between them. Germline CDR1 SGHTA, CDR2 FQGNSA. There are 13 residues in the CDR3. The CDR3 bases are TGTGCCAGCAGCTACGGGACTTCCTATGGCTACACCTTC. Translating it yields CASSYGTSYGYTF.

CDR3 in DNA: TGCAGTGCGAACAGGGACTCTTCCGCAGATACGCAGTATTTT. This gives the protein CSANRDSSADTQYF. The chain couples TRBV20-1 to TRBJ2-3, with D perhaps being TRBD1 or TRBD2 (6 bases each). V shed 6 bases and J shed 4 bases, with 17 bases lying between them. The CDR3 consists of 14 residues. Germline lookup yields CDR1 DFQATT and CDR2 SNEGSKA (reference sequence).

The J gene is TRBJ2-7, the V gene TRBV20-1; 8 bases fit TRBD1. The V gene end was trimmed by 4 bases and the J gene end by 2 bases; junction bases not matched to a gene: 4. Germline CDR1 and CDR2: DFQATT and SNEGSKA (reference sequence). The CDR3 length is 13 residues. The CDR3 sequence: CSAMTTGAYEQYF. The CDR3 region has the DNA TGCAGTGCTATGACGACAGGGGCCTACGAGCAGTACTTC.

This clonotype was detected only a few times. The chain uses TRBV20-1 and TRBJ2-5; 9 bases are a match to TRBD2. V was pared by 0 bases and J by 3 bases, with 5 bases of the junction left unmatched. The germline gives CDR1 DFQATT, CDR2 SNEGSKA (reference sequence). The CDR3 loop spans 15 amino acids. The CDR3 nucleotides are TGCAGTGCTAGAGATGGCCTAGCGGGGAAAGAGACCCAGTACTTC. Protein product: CSARDGLAGKETQYF.

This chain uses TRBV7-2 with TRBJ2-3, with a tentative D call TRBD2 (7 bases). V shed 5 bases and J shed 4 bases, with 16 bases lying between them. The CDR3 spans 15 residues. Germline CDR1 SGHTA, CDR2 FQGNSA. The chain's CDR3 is CASSRGGGGADTQYF. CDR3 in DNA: TGTGCCAGCAGCCGAGGGGGGGGTGGAGCAGATACGCAGTATTTT.